Shown below are 18 T cell receptor beta chains from a single sample sequenced in a study of cytomegalovirus exposure and HLA in healthy donors. The PCR contained 60 Vbeta and 13 Jbeta primers. Profiled with immunoSEQ multiplex PCR; TCRdb holds only in-frame clones, not every one. The sample has fewer than 200,000 clones, around three quarters seen once. The sample taken for sequencing was PBMCs. The receptors were sampled from a man between 35 and 55 years old in good health and CMV-seronegative.

The chain has TRBV4-1 and TRBJ2-3; 10 nucleotides match TRBD1. V shed 5 bases and J 1 base; nucleotides not matched to a gene: 3. Germline V gives CDR1 MGHRA, CDR2 YSYEKL. The CDR3 loop spans 15 amino acids. Here the CDR3 DNA reads TGCGCCAGCAGCATAGGACAGGGGGGCACAGATACGCAGTATTTT. Residues: CASSIGQGGTDTQYF.

The chain links TRBV7-9 to TRBJ2-3; D gene uncertain. V gave up 1 base and J gave up 7 bases, with 9 bases separating them. CDR3 length: 13 amino acids. The germline gives CDR1 SEHNR, CDR2 FQNEAQ (reference sequence). CDR3 protein: CASSLDLPNTQYF. In DNA, the CDR3 is TGTGCCAGCAGCTTAGATCTTCCTAATACGCAGTATTTT.

The chain carries TRBV5-1 and TRBJ2-2, with a tentative D call TRBD1 (6 bases). The V end lost 4 bases, the J end lost 3 bases, and 13 bases lay between the germline ends. Germline values: CDR1 SGHRS, CDR2 YFSETQ. This CDR3 is built from 15 residues. DNA of the CDR3: TGCGCCAGCAGCCAACAGGGTGGGGACACCGGGGAGCTGTTTTTT. This sequence encodes CASSQQGGDTGELFF.

This clone has only one observation. The chain employs TRBV27 and TRBJ1-1; D gene unclear. Trimming cost V 5 bases and J 4 bases, with 11 bases left between them. Germline CDR1 and CDR2: MNHEY and SMNVEV (reference sequence). CDR3 length: 13 residues. CDR3 sequence (DNA): TGTGCCAGCAGTCCCTTGACTCTCACTGAAGCTTTCTTT. Amino acids: CASSPLTLTEAFF.

The V and J genes are TRBV4-3 and TRBJ1-2; D gene uncertain. CDR3 length equals 14 residues. With 3 bases removed from V and 5 bases from J, the gap between germline ends came to 13 bases. The germline V gene has CDR1 LGHNA and CDR2 YSLEER. CDR3 region: CASSQEDARYGYTF. For the CDR3, the DNA is TGCGCCAGCAGCCAGGAAGACGCGAGGTATGGCTACACCTTC.

V gene TRBV4-1 combines with J gene TRBJ2-5; 7 bases line up with TRBD1. V shed 0 bases and J 7 bases; nucleotides not matched to a gene: 8. This CDR3 is built from 15 residues. Germline CDR1 reads MGHRA; CDR2 reads YSYEKL. The CDR3 DNA is TGCGCCAGCAGCCAAGATCGGGACAGTTCCTGGACCCAGTACTTC. Translation: CASSQDRDSSWTQYF.

This chain links TRBV6-5 with TRBJ1-2, with D possibly being TRBD1 (5 bases). The germline V gene encodes CDR1 MNHEY and CDR2 SVGAGI. V dropped 2 bases and J dropped 6 bases, with 13 bases sitting between them. The CDR3 covers 14 residues. This chain's CDR3 is CASSYGANPNGYTF. The CDR3 DNA reads TGTGCCAGCAGTTACGGGGCCAATCCCAATGGCTACACCTTC.

This clone was observed a handful of times. The chain carries TRBV6-5 and TRBJ2-2, with D possibly matching TRBD2 (6 bases). V was trimmed by 4 bases and J by 7 bases, leaving 13 bases between them. This CDR3 has 14 amino acids. Germline CDR1 MNHEY, CDR2 SVGAGI. CDR3 coding DNA: TGTGCCAGCAGTTTGACTAGAATCGGCGGGGAGCTGTTTTTT. As protein: CASSLTRIGGELFF.

The gene calls are TRBV6-5 and TRBJ1-5; 7 bases are shared with TRBD1. Germline V CDR1 and CDR2: MNHEY, SVGAGI. The CDR3 extends over 13 amino acids. Trimming took 6 bases from V and 7 from J; bases not matched to a gene: 6. The CDR3, as DNA: TGTGCCAGCAGCCCAGGGGGAAGGCAGCCCCAGCATTTT. Amino acid sequence: CASSPGGRQPQHF.

In its sample, this clone was seen a few times. The chain uses TRBV30 and TRBJ1-1; 8 bases are a match to TRBD1. Germline assignment: CDR1 GTSNPN and CDR2 SVGIG (reference sequence). V gave up 7 bases and J gave up 0 bases; unmatched junction bases: 4. The CDR3 covers 13 residues. CDR3 region: CAYDRGMNTEAFF. DNA of the CDR3: TGTGCCTACGACAGGGGCATGAACACTGAAGCTTTCTTT.

The rearrangement links TRBV10-2 to TRBJ1-2, with a weak D call TRBD1 (5 bases). The germline V gene has CDR1 WSHSY and CDR2 SAAADI. V lost 4 bases, J lost 7 bases, and 16 bases lay in between. This CDR3 is 14 amino acids long. DNA of the CDR3: TGCGCCAGCAGTGGGGACGGGGGAGGTGGTGGCTACACCTTC. It specifies CASSGDGGGGGYTF.

V usage is TRBV12-5 and J usage is TRBJ2-7; TRBD1 is a possible D gene (6 bases). Trimming stripped 6 bases from V and 9 bases from J, with 15 bases between. The CDR3 contains 12 residues. Germline V gene lookup returns CDR1 LGHNT and CDR2 FRNRAP. The CDR3 sequence: CASGPFGGWQYF. Written as DNA, the CDR3 is TGTGCTAGTGGCCCGTTTGGGGGCTGGCAGTACTTC.

V is TRBV5-1 and J is TRBJ1-1, with 7 bases identical to TRBD1. Germline CDR1 reads SGHRS; CDR2 reads YFSETQ. With V trimmed by 3 bases and J by 6 bases, 8 bases remained unmatched. The CDR3 contains 14 residues. The CDR3 DNA follows: TGCGCCAGCAGCTGGGACAGCGGTCGTTCTGAAGCTTTCTTT. The encoded protein is CASSWDSGRSEAFF. Looking up the rest from reference TRBV5-1 and TRBJ1-1 gives the full variable domain: KAGVTQTPRYLIKTRGQQVTLSCSPISGHRSVSWYQQTPGQGLQFLFEYFSETQRNKGNFPGRFSGRQFSNSRSEMNVSTLELGDSALYLCASSWDSGRSEAFFGQGTRLTVV.

V is TRBV27 and J is TRBJ1-2; no firm D call. This CDR3 region has 15 residues. Trimming stripped 7 bases from V and 2 bases from J, with 17 bases between. The V gene's germline CDR1 is MNHEY and CDR2 SMNVEV (reference sequence). The CDR3 region is CASKPTLGDNYGYTF. The CDR3 nucleotides read TGTGCCAGCAAACCAACTCTCGGAGACAACTATGGCTACACCTTC.

The CDR3 is CASSLPTGGAGFSYEQYF. DNA for the CDR3: TGCGCCAGCAGCTTGCCGACAGGGGGCGCGGGGTTCTCCTACGAGCAGTACTTC. The V call is TRBV5-1, the J call TRBJ2-7; 10 bases align to TRBD1. The CDR3 has 18 residues. Unmatched junction bases numbered 10, after V lost 1 base and J lost 0 bases. Germline V gene data show CDR1 as SGHRS and CDR2 as YFSETQ.

V gene TRBV5-1 combines with J gene TRBJ2-3; D not resolved. This CDR3 is built from 14 residues. Trimming removed 4 bases from V and 2 bases from J, with 11 bases in between. In germline, CDR1 is SGHRS, CDR2 YFSETQ. CDR3 sequence (DNA): TGCGCCAGCAGCCCTGTACGGTCCACAGATACGCAGTATTTT. The encoded protein is CASSPVRSTDTQYF.

The chain recombines TRBV9 with TRBJ1-2; D unclear. V lost 4 bases, J lost 4 bases, and 11 bases lay in between. This CDR3 comprises 13 residues. Germline-derived CDR1 and CDR2 are SGDLS and YYNGEE. The CDR3 sequence is CASSSHGVYGYTF. The CDR3 bases are TGTGCCAGCAGCTCACACGGGGTCTATGGCTACACCTTC.

V gene TRBV19 combines with J gene TRBJ1-5; tentative D call: TRBD1 (6 bases). Germline CDR1 reads LNHDA; CDR2 reads SQIVND (reference sequence). V was pared by 6 bases and J by 0 bases, with 9 bases between. The length of the CDR3 is 14 residues. CDR3 bases: TGTGCCAGTAGCCGGACAGTTAGCAATCAGCCCCAGCATTTT. Translating gives CASSRTVSNQPQHF. The whole variable domain, filled in from reference TRBV19 and TRBJ1-5, reads DGGITQSPKYLFRKEGQNVTLSCEQNLNHDAMYWYRQDPGQGLRLIYYSQIVNDFQKGDIAEGYSVSREKKESFPLTVTSAQKNPTAFYLCASSRTVSNQPQHFGDGTRLSIL.